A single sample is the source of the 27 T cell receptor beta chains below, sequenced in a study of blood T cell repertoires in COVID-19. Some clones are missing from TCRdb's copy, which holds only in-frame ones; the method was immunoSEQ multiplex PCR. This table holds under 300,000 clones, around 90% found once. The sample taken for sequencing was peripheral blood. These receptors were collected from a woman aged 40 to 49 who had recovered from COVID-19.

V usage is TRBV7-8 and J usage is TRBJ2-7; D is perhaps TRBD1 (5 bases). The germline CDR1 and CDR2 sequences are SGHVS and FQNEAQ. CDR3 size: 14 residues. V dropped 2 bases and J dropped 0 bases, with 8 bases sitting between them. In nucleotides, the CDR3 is TGTGCCAGCAGCTTATCAGGGAACTCCTACGAGCAGTACTTC. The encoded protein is CASSLSGNSYEQYF.

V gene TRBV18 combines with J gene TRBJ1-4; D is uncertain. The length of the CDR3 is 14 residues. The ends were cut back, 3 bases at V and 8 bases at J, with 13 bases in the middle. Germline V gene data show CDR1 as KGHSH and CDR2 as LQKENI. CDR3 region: CASSPRGNQEKLFF. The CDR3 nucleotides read TGTGCCAGCTCACCGCGGGGAAATCAGGAAAAACTGTTTTTT.

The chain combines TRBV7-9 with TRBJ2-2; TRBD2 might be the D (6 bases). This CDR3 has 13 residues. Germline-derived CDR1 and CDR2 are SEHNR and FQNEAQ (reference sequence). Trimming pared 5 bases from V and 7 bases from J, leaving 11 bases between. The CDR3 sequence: CASSLLAVGELFF. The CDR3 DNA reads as TGTGCCAGCAGCCTACTAGCCGTCGGGGAGCTGTTTTTT.

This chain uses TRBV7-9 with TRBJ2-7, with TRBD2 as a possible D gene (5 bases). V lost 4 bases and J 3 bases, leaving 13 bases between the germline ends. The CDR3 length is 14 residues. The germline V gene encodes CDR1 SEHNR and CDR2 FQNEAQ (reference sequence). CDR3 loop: CASSSSGLGYEQYF. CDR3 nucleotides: TGTGCCAGCAGCTCCTCCGGACTGGGCTACGAGCAGTACTTC.

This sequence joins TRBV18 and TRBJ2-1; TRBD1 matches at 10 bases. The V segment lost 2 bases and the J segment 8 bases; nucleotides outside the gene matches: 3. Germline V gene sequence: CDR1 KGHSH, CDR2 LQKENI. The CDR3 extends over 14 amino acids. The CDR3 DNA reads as TGTGCCAGCTCACCAGGGGACAGGGGCGATGAGCAGTTCTTC. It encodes CASSPGDRGDEQFF. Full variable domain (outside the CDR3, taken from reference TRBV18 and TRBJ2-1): NAGVMQNPRHLVRRRGQEARLRCSPMKGHSHVYWYRQLPEEGLKFMVYLQKENIIDESGMPKERFSAEFPKEGPSILRIQQVVRGDSAAYFCASSPGDRGDEQFFGPGTRLTVL.

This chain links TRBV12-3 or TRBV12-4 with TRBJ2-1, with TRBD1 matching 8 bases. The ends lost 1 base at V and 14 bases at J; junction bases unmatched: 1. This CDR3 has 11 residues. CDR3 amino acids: CASSLGTGKFF. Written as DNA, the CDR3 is TGTGCCAGCAGTTTAGGGACAGGGAAGTTCTTC.

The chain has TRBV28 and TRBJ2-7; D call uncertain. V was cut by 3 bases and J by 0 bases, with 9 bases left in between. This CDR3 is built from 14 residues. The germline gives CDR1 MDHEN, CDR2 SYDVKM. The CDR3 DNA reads TGTGCCAGCAGTTTGGCGGTGAGCTCCTACGAGCAGTACTTC. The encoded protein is CASSLAVSSYEQYF.

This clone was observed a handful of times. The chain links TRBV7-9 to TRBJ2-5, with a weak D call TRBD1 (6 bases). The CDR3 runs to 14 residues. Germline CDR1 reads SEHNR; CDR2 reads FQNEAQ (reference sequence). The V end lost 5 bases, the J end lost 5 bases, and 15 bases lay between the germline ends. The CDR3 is CASSEQGFGETQYF. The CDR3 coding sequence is TGTGCCAGCAGCGAACAGGGTTTTGGGGAGACCCAGTACTTC. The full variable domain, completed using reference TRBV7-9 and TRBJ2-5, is DTGVSQNPRHKITKRGQNVTFRCDPISEHNRLYWYRQTLGQGPEFLTYFQNEAQLEKSRLLSDRFSAERPKGSFSTLEIQRTEQGDSAMYLCASSEQGFGETQYFGPGTRLLVL.

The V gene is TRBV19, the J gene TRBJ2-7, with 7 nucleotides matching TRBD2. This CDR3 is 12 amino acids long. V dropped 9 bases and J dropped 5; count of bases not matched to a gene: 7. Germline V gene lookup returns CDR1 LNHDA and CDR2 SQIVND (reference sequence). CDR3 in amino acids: CASREGHDEQYF. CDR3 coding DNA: TGTGCCAGCAGGGAGGGCCATGACGAGCAGTACTTC.

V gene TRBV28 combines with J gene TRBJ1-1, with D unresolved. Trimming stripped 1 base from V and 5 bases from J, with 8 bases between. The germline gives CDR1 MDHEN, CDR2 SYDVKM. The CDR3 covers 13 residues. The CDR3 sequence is CASSLSLLTEAFF. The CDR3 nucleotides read TGTGCCAGCAGTTTATCCCTTTTAACTGAAGCTTTCTTT.

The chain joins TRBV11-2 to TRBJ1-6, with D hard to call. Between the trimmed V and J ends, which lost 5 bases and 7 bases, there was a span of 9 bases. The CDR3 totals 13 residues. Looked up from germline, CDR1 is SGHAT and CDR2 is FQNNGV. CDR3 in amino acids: CASSPGTNSPLHF. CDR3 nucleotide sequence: TGTGCCAGCAGCCCGGGAACCAATTCACCCCTCCACTTT.

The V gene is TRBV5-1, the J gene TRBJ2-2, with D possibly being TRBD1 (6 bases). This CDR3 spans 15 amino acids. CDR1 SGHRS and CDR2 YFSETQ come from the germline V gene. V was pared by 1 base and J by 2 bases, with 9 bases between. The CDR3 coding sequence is TGCGCCAGCAGCTTGATGGGACAAAACACCGGGGAGCTGTTTTTT. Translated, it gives CASSLMGQNTGELFF.

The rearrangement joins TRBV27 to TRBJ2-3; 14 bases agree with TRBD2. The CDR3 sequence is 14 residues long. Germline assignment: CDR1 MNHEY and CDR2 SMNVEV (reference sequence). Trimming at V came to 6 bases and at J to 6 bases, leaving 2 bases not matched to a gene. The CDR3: CASSRTSGRDTQYF. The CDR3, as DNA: TGTGCCAGCAGCCGGACTAGCGGGAGGGATACGCAGTATTTT.

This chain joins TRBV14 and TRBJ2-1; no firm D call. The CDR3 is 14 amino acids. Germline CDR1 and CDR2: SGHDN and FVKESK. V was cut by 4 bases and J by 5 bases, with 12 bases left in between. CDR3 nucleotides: TGTGCCAGCAGCCGTTCTGACTGGAACAATGAGCAGTTCTTC. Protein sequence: CASSRSDWNNEQFF.

In DNA, the CDR3 is TGTGCCAGCAGCTTGCGCGGGAGCGGGGGAGAGACCCAGTACTTC. Amino acid sequence: CASSLRGSGGETQYF. The chain combines TRBV5-8 with TRBJ2-5, with 8 bases fitting TRBD2. CDR1 is SGHTS, CDR2 YDEGEE, per germline. The J segment lost 4 bases and the V segment lost 1 base, leaving 6 bases of the junction unmatched. The CDR3 is made up of 15 amino acids.

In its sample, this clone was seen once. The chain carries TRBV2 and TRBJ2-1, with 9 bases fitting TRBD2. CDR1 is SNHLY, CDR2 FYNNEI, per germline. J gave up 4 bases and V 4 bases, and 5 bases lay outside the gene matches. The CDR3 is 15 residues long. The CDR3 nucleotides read TGTGCCAGCAGTGTTAGCCTAGCGGGATACAATGAGCAGTTCTTC. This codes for CASSVSLAGYNEQFF.

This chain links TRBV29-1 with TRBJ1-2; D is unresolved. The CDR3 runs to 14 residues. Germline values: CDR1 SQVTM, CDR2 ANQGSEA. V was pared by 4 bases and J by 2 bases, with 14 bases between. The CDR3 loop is CSVGLPAENYGYTF. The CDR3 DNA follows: TGCAGCGTTGGTCTCCCGGCGGAGAACTATGGCTACACCTTC.

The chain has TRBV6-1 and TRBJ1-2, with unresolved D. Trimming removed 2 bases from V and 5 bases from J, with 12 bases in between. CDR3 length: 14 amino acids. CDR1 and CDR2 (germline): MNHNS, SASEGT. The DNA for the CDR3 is TGTGCCAGCAGTGAACCAGGCACGACATATGGCTACACCTTC. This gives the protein CASSEPGTTYGYTF.

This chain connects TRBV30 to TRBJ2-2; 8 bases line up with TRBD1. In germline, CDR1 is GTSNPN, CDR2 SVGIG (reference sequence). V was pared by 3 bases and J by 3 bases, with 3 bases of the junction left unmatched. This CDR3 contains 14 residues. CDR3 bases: TGTGCCTGGAGAACACAGGGGGACACCGGGGAGCTGTTTTTT. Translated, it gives CAWRTQGDTGELFF.

The CDR3 DNA reads as TGTGCCAGCAGCTTAGGGGCTAGCGGGATCTACGAGCAGTACTTC. Protein: CASSLGASGIYEQYF. The chain joins TRBV11-2 to TRBJ2-7; 9 bases are a match to TRBD2. Germline values: CDR1 SGHAT, CDR2 FQNNGV. CDR3 length: 15 amino acids. The ends lost 1 base at V and 3 bases at J; junction bases unmatched: 4.

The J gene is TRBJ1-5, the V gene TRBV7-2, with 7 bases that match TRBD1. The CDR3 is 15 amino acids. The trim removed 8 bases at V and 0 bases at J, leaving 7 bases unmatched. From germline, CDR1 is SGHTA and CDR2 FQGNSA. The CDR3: CASQTTGYSNQPQHF. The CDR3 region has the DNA TGTGCCAGCCAGACGACAGGGTATAGCAATCAGCCCCAGCATTTT.

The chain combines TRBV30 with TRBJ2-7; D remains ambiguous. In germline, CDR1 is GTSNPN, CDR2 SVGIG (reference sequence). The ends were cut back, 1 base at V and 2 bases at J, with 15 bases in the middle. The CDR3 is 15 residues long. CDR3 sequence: CAWSDRGAWAYEQYF. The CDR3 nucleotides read TGTGCCTGGAGTGATCGCGGCGCGTGGGCCTACGAGCAGTACTTC.

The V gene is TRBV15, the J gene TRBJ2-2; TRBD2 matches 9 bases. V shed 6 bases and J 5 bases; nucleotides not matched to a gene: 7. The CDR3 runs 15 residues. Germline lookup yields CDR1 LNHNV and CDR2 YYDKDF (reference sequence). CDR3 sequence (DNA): TGTGCCACCAGGGTGACTAGCGGAGAAACCGGGGAGCTGTTTTTT. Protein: CATRVTSGETGELFF. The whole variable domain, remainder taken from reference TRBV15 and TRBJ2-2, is DAMVIQNPRYQVTQFGKPVTLSCSQTLNHNVMYWYQQKSSQAPKLLFHYYDKDFNNEADTPDNFQSRRPNTSFCFLDIRSPGLGDTAMYLCATRVTSGETGELFFGEGSRLTVL.

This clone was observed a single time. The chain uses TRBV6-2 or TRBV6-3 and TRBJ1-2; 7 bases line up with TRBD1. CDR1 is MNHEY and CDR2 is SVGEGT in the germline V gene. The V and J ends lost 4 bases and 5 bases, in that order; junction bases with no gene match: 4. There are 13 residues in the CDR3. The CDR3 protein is CASSLAGGYGYTF. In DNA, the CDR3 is TGTGCCAGCAGTTTGGCAGGGGGATATGGCTACACCTTC.

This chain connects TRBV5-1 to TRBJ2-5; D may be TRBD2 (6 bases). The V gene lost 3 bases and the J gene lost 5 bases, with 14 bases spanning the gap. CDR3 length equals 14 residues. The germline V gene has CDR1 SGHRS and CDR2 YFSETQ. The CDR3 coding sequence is TGCGCCAGCAGCTCTCTGGGGGGTTCGGAGACCCAGTACTTC. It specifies CASSSLGGSETQYF.

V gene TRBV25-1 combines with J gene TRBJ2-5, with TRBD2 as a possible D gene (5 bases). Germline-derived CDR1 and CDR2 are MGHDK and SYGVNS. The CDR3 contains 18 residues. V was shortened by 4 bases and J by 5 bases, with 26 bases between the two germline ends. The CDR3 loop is CASSAVEGAHSRSETQYF. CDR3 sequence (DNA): TGTGCCAGCAGTGCAGTTGAGGGAGCTCACTCAAGGTCCGAGACCCAGTACTTC.

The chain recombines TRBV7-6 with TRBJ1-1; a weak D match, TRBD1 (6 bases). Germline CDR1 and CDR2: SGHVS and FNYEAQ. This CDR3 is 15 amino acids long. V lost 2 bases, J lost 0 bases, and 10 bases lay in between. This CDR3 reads CASSLTQGLNTEAFF. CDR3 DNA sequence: TGTGCCAGCAGCTTAACCCAGGGGTTGAACACTGAAGCTTTCTTT.